The clone carrying this TCR beta chain showed up just once. This sample was taken from a study of blood T cell repertoires in COVID-19. As for the study in general: The samples span acute and convalescent COVID-19 from the United States, Italy and Spain. T cells, B-cell-depleted T cells, or PBMCs provided the cDNA or gDNA that served as material.

Germline V lookup: CDR1 SEHNR, CDR2 FQNEAQ (reference sequence). V was trimmed by 5 bases and J by 3 bases, leaving 13 bases between them. This CDR3 has 14 residues. Methods used by the authors: Nucleated cell counts were estimated from reference gene primer amplification. Generated by immunoSEQ multiplex PCR, the TCRdb table keeps only in-frame clones and is missing some. V and J calls and clone size are as listed in that table; D and trimming were resolved from the DNA. The data hold more than 85,000 clones, with 90% to 95% observed a single time. This chain connects TRBV7-9 to TRBJ1-2; D might be TRBD1 (6 bases). Sequencing was carried out using peripheral blood. The source is a man aged 60 to 69 with acute or convalescent COVID-19. The CDR3 sequence: CASSGTTGYYGYTF. CDR3 nucleotides: TGTGCCAGCAGCGGAACCACAGGGTACTATGGCTACACCTTC.